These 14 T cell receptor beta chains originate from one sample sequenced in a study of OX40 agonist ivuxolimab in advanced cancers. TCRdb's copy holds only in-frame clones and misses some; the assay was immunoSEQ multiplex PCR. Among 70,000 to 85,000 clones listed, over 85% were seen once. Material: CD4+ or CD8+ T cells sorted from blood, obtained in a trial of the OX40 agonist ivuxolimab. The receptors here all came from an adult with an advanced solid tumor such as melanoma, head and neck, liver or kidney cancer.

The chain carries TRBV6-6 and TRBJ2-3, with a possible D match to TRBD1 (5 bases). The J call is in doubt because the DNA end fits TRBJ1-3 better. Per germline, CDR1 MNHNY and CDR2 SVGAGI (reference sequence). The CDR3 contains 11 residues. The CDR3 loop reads CASRSGTSIYF. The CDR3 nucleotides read TGTGCCAGCAGGTCCGGGACTAGCATATATTTT.

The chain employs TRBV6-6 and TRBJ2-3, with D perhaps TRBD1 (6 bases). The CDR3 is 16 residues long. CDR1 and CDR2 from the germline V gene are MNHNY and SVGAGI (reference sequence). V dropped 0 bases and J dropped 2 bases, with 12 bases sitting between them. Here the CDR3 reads CASSYSRQENTDTQYF. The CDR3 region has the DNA TGTGCCAGCAGTTACTCCCGACAGGAGAACACAGATACGCAGTATTTT.

DNA of the CDR3: TGTGCCAGCAGTGAGGGGACCACTAACACCGGGGAGCTGTTTTTT. This codes for CASSEGTTNTGELFF. This rearrangement joins TRBV2 to TRBJ2-2; D may correspond to TRBD1 or TRBD2 (5 bases each). The CDR3 loop spans 15 amino acids. Germline V gene data show CDR1 as SNHLY and CDR2 as FYNNEI. With 3 bases removed from V and 2 bases from J, the gap between germline ends came to 10 bases.

The CDR3 sequence: CASSLGSLYYEQYF. CDR3 in DNA: TGTGCCAGCAGCTTGGGTAGTCTTTACTACGAGCAGTACTTC. This sequence joins TRBV5-4 and TRBJ2-7; D unclear. Germline V gene data show CDR1 as SGHNT and CDR2 as YYREEE (reference sequence). This CDR3 has 14 residues. Between the trimmed V and J ends, which lost 0 bases and 3 bases, there was a span of 10 bases.

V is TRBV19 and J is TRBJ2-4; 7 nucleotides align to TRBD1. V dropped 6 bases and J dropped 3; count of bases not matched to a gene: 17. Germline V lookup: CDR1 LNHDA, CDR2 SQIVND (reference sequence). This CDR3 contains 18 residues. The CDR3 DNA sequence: TGTGCCAGTAGCGGACAGGCTAAGGGGGTTCGTAACAAAAACATTCAGTACTTC. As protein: CASSGQAKGVRNKNIQYF. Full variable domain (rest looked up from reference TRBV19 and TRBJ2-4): DGGITQSPKYLFRKEGQNVTLSCEQNLNHDAMYWYRQDPGQGLRLIYYSQIVNDFQKGDIAEGYSVSREKKESFPLTVTSAQKNPTAFYLCASSGQAKGVRNKNIQYFGAGTRLSVL.

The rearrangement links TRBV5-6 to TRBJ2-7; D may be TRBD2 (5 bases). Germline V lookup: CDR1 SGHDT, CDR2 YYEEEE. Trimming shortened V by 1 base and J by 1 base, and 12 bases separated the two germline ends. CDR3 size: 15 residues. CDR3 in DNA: TGTGCCAGCAGCTTGAGTGGACGGGGATCCTACGAGCAGTACTTC. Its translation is CASSLSGRGSYEQYF.

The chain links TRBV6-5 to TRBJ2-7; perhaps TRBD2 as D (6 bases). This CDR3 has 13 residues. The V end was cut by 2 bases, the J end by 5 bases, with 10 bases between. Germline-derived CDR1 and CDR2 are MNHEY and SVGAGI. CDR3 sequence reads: CASSYIGGNEQYF. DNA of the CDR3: TGTGCCAGCAGTTACATCGGCGGGAACGAGCAGTACTTC.

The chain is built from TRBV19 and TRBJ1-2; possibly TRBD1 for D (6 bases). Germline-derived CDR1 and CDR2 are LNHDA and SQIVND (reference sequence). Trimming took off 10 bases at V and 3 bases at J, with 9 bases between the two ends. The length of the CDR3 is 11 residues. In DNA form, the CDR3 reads TGTGCCACCAGACAGGACTATGGCTACACCTTC. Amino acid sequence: CATRQDYGYTF.

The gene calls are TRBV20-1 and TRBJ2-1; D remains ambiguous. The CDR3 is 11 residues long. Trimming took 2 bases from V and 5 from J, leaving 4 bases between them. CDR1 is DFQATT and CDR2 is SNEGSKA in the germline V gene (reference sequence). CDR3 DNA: TGCAGTGCTAGACCCCACAATGAGCAGTTCTTC. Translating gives CSARPHNEQFF.

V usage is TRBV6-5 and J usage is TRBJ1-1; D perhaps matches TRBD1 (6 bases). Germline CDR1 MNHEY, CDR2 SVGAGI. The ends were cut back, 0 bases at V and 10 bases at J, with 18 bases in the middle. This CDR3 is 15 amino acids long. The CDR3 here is CASSYSSGGVAGAFF. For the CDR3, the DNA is TGTGCCAGCAGTTACTCGTCGGGGGGCGTGGCCGGAGCTTTCTTT.

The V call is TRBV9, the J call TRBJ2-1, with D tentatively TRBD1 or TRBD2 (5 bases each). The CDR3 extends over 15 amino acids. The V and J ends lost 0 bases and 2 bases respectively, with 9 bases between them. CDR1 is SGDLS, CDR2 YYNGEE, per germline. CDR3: CASSVVGGAYNEQFF. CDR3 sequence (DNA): TGTGCCAGCAGCGTAGTTGGGGGAGCCTACAATGAGCAGTTCTTC.

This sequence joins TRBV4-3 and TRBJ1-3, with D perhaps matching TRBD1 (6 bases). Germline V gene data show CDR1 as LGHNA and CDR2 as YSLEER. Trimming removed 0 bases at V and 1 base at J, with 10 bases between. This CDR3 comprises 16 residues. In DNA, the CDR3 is TGCGCCAGCAGCCAAGATTCCGGACAGTCTGGAAACACCATATATTTT. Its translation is CASSQDSGQSGNTIYF.

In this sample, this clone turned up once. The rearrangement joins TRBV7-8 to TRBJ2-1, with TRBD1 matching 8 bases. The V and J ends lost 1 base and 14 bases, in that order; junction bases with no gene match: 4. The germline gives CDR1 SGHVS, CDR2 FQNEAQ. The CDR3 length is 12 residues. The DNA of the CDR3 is TGTGCCAGCAGCTTAGGGTCAGGGGGCAAGTTCTTC. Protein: CASSLGSGGKFF.

CDR3 bases: TGTGCCAGCAGCTTGGGCAGGGCGGCCTACAATGAGCAGTTCTTC. Amino acids: CASSLGRAAYNEQFF. The chain couples TRBV5-6 to TRBJ2-1; weak D call: TRBD1 (5 bases). Germline values: CDR1 SGHDT, CDR2 YYEEEE. This CDR3 is 15 amino acids long. The V end lost 0 bases, the J end lost 2 bases, and 9 bases lay between the germline ends.